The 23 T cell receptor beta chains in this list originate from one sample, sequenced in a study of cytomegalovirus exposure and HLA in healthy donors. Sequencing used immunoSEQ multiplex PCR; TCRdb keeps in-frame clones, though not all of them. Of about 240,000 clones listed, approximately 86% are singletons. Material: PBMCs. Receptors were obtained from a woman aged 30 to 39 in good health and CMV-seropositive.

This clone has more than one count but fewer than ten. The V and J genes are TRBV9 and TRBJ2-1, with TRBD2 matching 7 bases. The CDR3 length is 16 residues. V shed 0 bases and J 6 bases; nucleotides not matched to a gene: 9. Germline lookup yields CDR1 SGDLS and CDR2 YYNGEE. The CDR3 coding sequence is TGTGCCAGCAGCGTAGGGGCAAGCGGGATGGGCAATGAGCAGTTCTTC. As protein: CASSVGASGMGNEQFF.

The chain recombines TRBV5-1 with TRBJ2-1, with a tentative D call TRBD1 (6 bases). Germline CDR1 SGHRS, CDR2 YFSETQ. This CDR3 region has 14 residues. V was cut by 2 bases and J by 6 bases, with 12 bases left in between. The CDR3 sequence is CASSFVLGGNEQFF. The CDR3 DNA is TGCGCCAGCAGCTTTGTACTAGGGGGCAATGAGCAGTTCTTC.

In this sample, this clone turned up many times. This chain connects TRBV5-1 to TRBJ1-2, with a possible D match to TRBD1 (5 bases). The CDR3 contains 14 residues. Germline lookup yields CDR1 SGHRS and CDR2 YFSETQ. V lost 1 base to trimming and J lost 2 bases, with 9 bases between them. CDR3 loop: CASSLTTANYGYTF. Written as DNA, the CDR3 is TGCGCCAGCAGCTTGACGACAGCGAACTATGGCTACACCTTC.

The CDR3 coding sequence is TGTGCCAGCAGTCAAGCCCGGGACACGGAGGACACCGGGGAGCTGTTTTTT. This sequence encodes CASSQARDTEDTGELFF. This chain links TRBV27 with TRBJ2-2; D perhaps matches TRBD1 (6 bases). The germline gives CDR1 MNHEY, CDR2 SMNVEV (reference sequence). CDR3 length equals 17 residues. V was trimmed by 5 bases and J by 3 bases, leaving 19 bases between them.

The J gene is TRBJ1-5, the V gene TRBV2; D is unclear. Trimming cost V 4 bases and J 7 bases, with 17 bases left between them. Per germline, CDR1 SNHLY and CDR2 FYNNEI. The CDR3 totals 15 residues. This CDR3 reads CASSVELGFGQPQHF. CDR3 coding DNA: TGTGCCAGCAGTGTCGAGTTAGGTTTCGGGCAGCCCCAGCATTTT. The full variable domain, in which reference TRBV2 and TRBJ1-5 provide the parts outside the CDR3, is EPEVTQTPSHQVTQMGQEVILRCVPISNHLYFYWYRQILGQKVEFLVSFYNNEISEKSEIFDDQFSVERPDGSNFTLKIRSTKLEDSAMYFCASSVELGFGQPQHFGDGTRLSIL.

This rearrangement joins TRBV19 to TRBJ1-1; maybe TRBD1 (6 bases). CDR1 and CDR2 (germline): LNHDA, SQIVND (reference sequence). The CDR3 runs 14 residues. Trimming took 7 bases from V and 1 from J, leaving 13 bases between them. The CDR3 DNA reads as TGTGCCAGTAAACAGGGCGGCGGGAACACTGAAGCTTTCTTT. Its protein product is CASKQGGGNTEAFF. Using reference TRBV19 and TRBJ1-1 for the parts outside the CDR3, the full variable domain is DGGITQSPKYLFRKEGQNVTLSCEQNLNHDAMYWYRQDPGQGLRLIYYSQIVNDFQKGDIAEGYSVSREKKESFPLTVTSAQKNPTAFYLCASKQGGGNTEAFFGQGTRLTVV.

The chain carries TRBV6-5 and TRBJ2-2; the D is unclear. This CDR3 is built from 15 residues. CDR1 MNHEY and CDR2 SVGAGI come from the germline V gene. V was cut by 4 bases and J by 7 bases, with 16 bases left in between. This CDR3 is CASSSIQDLHGELFF. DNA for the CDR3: TGTGCCAGCAGTTCGATACAAGATCTGCACGGGGAGCTGTTTTTT.

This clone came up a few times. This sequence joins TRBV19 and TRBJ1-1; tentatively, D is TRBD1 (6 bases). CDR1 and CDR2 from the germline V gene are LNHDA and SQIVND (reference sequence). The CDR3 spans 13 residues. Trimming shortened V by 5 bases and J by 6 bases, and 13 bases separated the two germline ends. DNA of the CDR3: TGTGCCAGTAGTTCCTCAGGGGTCGCTGAAGCTTTCTTT. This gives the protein CASSSSGVAEAFF. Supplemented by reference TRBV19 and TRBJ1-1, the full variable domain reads DGGITQSPKYLFRKEGQNVTLSCEQNLNHDAMYWYRQDPGQGLRLIYYSQIVNDFQKGDIAEGYSVSREKKESFPLTVTSAQKNPTAFYLCASSSSGVAEAFFGQGTRLTVV.

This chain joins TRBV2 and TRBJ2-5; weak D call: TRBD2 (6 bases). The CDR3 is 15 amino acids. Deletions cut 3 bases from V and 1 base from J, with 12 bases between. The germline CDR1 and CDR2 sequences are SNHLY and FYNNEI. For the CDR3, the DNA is TGTGCCAGCAGTGACGAGGCTAGCGTCCAAGAGACCCAGTACTTC. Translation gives CASSDEASVQETQYF.

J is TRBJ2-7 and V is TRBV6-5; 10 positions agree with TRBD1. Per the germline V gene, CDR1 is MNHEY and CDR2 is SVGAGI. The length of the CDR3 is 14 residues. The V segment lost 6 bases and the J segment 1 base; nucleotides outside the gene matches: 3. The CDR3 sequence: CASRWGQGSYEQYF. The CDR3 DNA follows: TGTGCCAGCAGGTGGGGACAGGGGTCCTACGAGCAGTACTTC.

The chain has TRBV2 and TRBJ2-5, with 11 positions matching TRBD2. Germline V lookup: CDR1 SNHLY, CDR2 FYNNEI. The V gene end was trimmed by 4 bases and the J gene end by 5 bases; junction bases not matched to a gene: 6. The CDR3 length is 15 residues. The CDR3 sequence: CASSGRLAGRETQYF. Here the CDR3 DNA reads TGTGCCAGCAGTGGGCGACTAGCGGGAAGGGAGACCCAGTACTTC.

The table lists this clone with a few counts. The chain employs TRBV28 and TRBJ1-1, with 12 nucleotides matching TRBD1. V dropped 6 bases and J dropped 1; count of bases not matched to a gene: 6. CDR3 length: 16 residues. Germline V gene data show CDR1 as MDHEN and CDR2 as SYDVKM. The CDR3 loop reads CASRDGTGGRNTEAFF. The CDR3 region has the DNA TGTGCCAGCAGAGATGGGACAGGGGGCAGGAACACTGAAGCTTTCTTT. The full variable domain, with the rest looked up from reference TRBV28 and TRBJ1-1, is DVKVTQSSRYLVKRTGEKVFLECVQDMDHENMFWYRQDPGLGLRLIYFSYDVKMKEKGDIPEGYSVSREKKERFSLILESASTNQTSMYLCASRDGTGGRNTEAFFGQGTRLTVV.

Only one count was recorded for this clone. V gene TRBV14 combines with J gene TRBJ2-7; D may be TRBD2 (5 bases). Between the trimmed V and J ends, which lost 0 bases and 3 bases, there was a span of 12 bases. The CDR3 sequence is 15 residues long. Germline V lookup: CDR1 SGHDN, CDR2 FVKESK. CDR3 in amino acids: CASSQEAEGVYEQYF. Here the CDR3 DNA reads TGTGCCAGCAGCCAAGAAGCGGAAGGAGTCTACGAGCAGTACTTC. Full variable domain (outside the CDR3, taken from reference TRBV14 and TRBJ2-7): EAGVTQFPSHSVIEKGQTVTLRCDPISGHDNLYWYRRVMGKEIKFLLHFVKESKQDESGMPNNRFLAERTGGTYSTLKVQPAELEDSGVYFCASSQEAEGVYEQYFGPGTRLTVT.

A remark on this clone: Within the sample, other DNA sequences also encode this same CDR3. Here the CDR3 DNA reads TGTGCCAGCAGTTCGGGGAACACTGAAGCTTTCTTT. It is translated as CASSSGNTEAFF. V is TRBV27 and J is TRBJ1-1; D not certain. The CDR3 covers 12 residues. Germline CDR1 and CDR2: MNHEY and SMNVEV (reference sequence). The V and J ends lost 4 bases and 1 base respectively, with 4 bases between them.

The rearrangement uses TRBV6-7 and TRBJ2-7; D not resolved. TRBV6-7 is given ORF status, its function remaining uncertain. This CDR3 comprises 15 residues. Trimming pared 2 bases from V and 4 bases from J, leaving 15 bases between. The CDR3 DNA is TGTGCCAGCAGTTACGATGGCCCCCTGCCGTACGAGCAGTACTTC. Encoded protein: CASSYDGPLPYEQYF.

CDR3 loop: CSAVEYEQYF. CDR3 nucleotide sequence: TGCAGTGCCGTCGAGTACGAGCAGTACTTC. V and J are TRBV20-1 and TRBJ2-7; D gene ambiguous. The CDR3 contains 10 residues. The V end was cut by 6 bases, the J end by 4 bases, with 7 bases between. The V gene's germline CDR1 is DFQATT and CDR2 SNEGSKA (reference sequence).

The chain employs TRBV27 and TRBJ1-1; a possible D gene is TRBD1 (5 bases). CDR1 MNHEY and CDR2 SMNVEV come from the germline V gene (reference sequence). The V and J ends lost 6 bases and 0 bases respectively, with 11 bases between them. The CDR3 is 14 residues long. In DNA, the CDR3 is TGTGCCAGCAGGCGGGGCAGCTTGAACACTGAAGCTTTCTTT. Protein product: CASRRGSLNTEAFF.

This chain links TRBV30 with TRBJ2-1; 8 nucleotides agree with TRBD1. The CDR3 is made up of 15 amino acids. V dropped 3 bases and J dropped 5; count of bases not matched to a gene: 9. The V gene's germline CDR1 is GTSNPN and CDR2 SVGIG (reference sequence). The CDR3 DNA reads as TGTGCCTGGAGACCTTCGGACAGGGAGAACAATGAGCAGTTCTTC. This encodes CAWRPSDRENNEQFF.

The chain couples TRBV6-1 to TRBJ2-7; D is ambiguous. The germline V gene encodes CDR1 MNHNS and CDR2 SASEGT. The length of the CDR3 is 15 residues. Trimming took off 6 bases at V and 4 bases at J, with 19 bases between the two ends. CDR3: CASRALSGLGYEQYF. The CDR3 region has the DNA TGTGCCAGCAGGGCCCTGTCGGGTCTTGGGTACGAGCAGTACTTC.

CDR3 residues: CASSFLRTDTQYF. DNA for the CDR3: TGTGCCAGCAGCTTTCTGAGAACAGATACGCAGTATTTT. The rearrangement links TRBV5-5 to TRBJ2-3; D is undetermined. Trimming shortened V by 2 bases and J by 3 bases, and 7 bases separated the two germline ends. CDR3 length: 13 residues. Germline CDR1 and CDR2: SGHKS and YYEKEE (reference sequence).

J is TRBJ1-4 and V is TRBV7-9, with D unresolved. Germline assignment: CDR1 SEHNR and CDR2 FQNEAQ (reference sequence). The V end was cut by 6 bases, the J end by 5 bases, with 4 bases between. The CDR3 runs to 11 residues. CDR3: CASSKNEKLFF. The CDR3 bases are TGTGCCAGCAGTAAAAATGAAAAACTGTTTTTT.

CDR3 sequence: CASGLTAGARTDTQYF. CDR3 DNA sequence: TGCGCCAGCGGACTTACAGCGGGAGCGAGAACAGATACGCAGTATTTT. This rearrangement joins TRBV5-1 to TRBJ2-3; TRBD2 matches 8 bases. V shed 7 bases, J shed 3 bases, and the junction held 13 bases outside the gene matches. Germline V gene lookup returns CDR1 SGHRS and CDR2 YFSETQ. This CDR3 has 16 amino acids.

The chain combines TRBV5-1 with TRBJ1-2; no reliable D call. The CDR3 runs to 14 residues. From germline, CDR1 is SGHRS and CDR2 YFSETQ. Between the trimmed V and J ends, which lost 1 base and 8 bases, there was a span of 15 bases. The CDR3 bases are TGCGCCAGCAGCTTGAGTCTGAACCCGGGAGGCTACACCTTC. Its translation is CASSLSLNPGGYTF.